The 12 T cell receptor beta chains in this list originate from one sample, sequenced in a study of control samples from healthy donors and cancer patients. Method: immunoSEQ multiplex PCR; TCRdb's copy keeps in-frame clones and lacks some. The sample has approximately 66,000 clones, 90% seen once. Sample: PBMCs. These receptor sequences come from a man between 60 and 75 years old with colorectal cancer.

In its sample, this clone was seen once. This chain connects TRBV28 to TRBJ1-5; 8 bases agree with TRBD1. This CDR3 is built from 17 residues. V was pared by 7 bases and J by 1 base, with 12 bases of the junction left unmatched. CDR1 and CDR2 (germline): MDHEN, SYDVKM. This chain's CDR3 is CASTKQRQGRSNQPQHF. The CDR3 coding sequence is TGTGCCAGCACCAAGCAACGACAGGGGCGGAGCAATCAGCCCCAGCATTTT. The full variable domain, its missing parts supplied by reference TRBV28 and TRBJ1-5, is DVKVTQSSRYLVKRTGEKVFLECVQDMDHENMFWYRQDPGLGLRLIYFSYDVKMKEKGDIPEGYSVSREKKERFSLILESASTNQTSMYLCASTKQRQGRSNQPQHFGDGTRLSIL.

The rearrangement joins TRBV5-6 to TRBJ1-1; D gene ambiguous. The CDR3 has 15 amino acids. CDR1 is SGHDT and CDR2 is YYEEEE in the germline V gene. With 0 bases removed from V and 0 bases from J, the gap between germline ends came to 9 bases. The CDR3 here is CASSLAPRMNTEAFF. DNA for the CDR3: TGTGCCAGCAGCTTGGCCCCGAGAATGAACACTGAAGCTTTCTTT.

This rearrangement joins TRBV19 to TRBJ1-1; perhaps TRBD1 as D (5 bases). The CDR3 is 16 amino acids. Germline V lookup: CDR1 LNHDA, CDR2 SQIVND (reference sequence). V lost 7 bases and J lost 5, with 23 bases in between. Here the CDR3 DNA reads TGTGCCAGTACCTCGAGGGGCAGCCCAGCGGGGACTGAAGCTTTCTTT. Its translation: CASTSRGSPAGTEAFF.

This chain joins TRBV5-4 and TRBJ1-6, with D unresolved. V shed 6 bases and J shed 0 bases, with 10 bases lying between them. The length of the CDR3 is 15 residues. CDR1 and CDR2 from the germline V gene are SGHNT and YYREEE (reference sequence). The CDR3 region has the DNA TGTGCCAGCACCCCCGGTAGCTCCTATAATTCACCCCTCCACTTT. This gives the protein CASTPGSSYNSPLHF. The entire variable domain, with the rest obtained from reference TRBV5-4 and TRBJ1-6, is as follows: ETGVTQSPTHLIKTRGQQVTLRCSSQSGHNTVSWYQQALGQGPQFIFQYYREEENGRGNFPPRFSGLQFPNYSSELNVNALELDDSALYLCASTPGSSYNSPLHFGNGTRLTVT.

The V and J genes are TRBV4-1 and TRBJ2-3; 15 bases are shared with TRBD2. This CDR3 is built from 18 residues. Per germline, CDR1 MGHRA and CDR2 YSYEKL. The trim removed 8 bases at V and 3 bases at J, leaving 12 bases unmatched. This CDR3 reads CASGYGRTSGGATDTQYF. The CDR3 DNA reads as TGCGCCAGCGGGTATGGTCGGACTAGCGGGGGGGCTACAGATACGCAGTATTTT.

This rearrangement joins TRBV27 to TRBJ2-1; tentative D call: TRBD2 (6 bases). The ends were cut back, 5 bases at V and 6 bases at J, with 20 bases in the middle. The CDR3 covers 16 residues. Germline CDR1 and CDR2: MNHEY and SMNVEV (reference sequence). CDR3 residues: CASSPYSGGKVNEQFF. CDR3 DNA: TGTGCCAGCAGTCCTTACTCCGGGGGAAAGGTCAATGAGCAGTTCTTC.

This rearrangement joins TRBV11-3 to TRBJ2-1, with a weak D call TRBD2 (9 bases). Per germline, CDR1 SGHNT and CDR2 YENEEA. This CDR3 comprises 19 residues. V dropped 4 bases and J dropped 7 bases, with 29 bases sitting between them. CDR3: CASSSQGAAGGPIRNEQFF. The DNA of the CDR3 is TGTGCCAGCAGCTCCCAGGGGGCGGCGGGGGGGCCAATTCGGAATGAGCAGTTCTTC. The entire variable domain, with the rest obtained from reference TRBV11-3 and TRBJ2-1, is as follows: EAGVVQSPRYKIIEKKQPVAFWCNPISGHNTLYWYLQNLGQGPELLIRYENEEAVDDSQLPKDRFSAERLKGVDSTLKIQPAELGDSAVYLCASSSQGAAGGPIRNEQFFGPGTRLTVL.

The chain joins TRBV19 to TRBJ1-3; no firm D call. Germline V gene data show CDR1 as LNHDA and CDR2 as SQIVND (reference sequence). The CDR3 contains 13 residues. Trimming removed 9 bases at V and 0 bases at J, with 9 bases between. CDR3 region: CASSVNSGNTIYF. CDR3 nucleotide sequence: TGTGCCAGCAGTGTCAACTCTGGAAACACCATATATTTT.

This clone was counted a single time. The genes are TRBV9 and TRBJ2-3; D perhaps matches TRBD1 (6 bases). V shed 1 base and J shed 3 bases, with 12 bases lying between them. CDR1 and CDR2 from the germline V gene are SGDLS and YYNGEE. The CDR3 loop spans 15 amino acids. The CDR3 nucleotides read TGTGCCAGCAGCGTATCAGGGGCGAGGACAGATACGCAGTATTTT. Translation: CASSVSGARTDTQYF.

The chain couples TRBV18 to TRBJ1-3; D call uncertain. Deletions cut 0 bases from V and 3 bases from J, with 6 bases between. In germline, CDR1 is KGHSH, CDR2 LQKENI. CDR3 length equals 14 residues. DNA for the CDR3: TGTGCCAGCTCACCACCGGGATATGGAAACACCATATATTTT. Protein product: CASSPPGYGNTIYF.

V and J are TRBV28 and TRBJ2-7; D remains unclear. The germline V and J ends were trimmed by 6 bases and 0 bases, with 6 bases remaining between them. The CDR3 runs 12 residues. Germline CDR1 reads MDHEN; CDR2 reads SYDVKM. CDR3 sequence: CASSPHSYEQYF. The CDR3 DNA sequence: TGTGCCAGCAGCCCCCACTCCTACGAGCAGTACTTC.

There are a few counts of this clone. Within the sample, other DNA sequences also encode this same CDR3. V is TRBV19 and J is TRBJ2-1, with a tentative D call TRBD1 (5 bases). CDR1 and CDR2 (germline): LNHDA, SQIVND (reference sequence). V was trimmed by 7 bases and J by 6 bases, leaving 7 bases between them. CDR3 length: 11 amino acids. The CDR3 is CASTTGNEQFF. In nucleotides, the CDR3 is TGTGCCAGTACCACAGGCAATGAGCAGTTCTTC.